These T cell receptor beta chains were read from a single sample in a study of beta chain features in type 1 diabetes. Repertoires were generated with immunoSEQ multiplex PCR, while TCRdb's copy carries only in-frame clones and drops some. The table includes about 700,000 clones, around 15% detected once. Sequencing used naive CD4+ T cells from blood. These receptors came from a man aged 18 to 30 with type 1 diabetes. The CDR3 runs from the conserved cysteine through the conserved F or W.

J	V	CDR3
TRBJ1-6	TRBV5-1	CASSSGQGLVGLHF
TRBJ1-4	TRBV18	CASSPGANEKLFF
TRBJ2-3	TRBV11-2	CASSLDPTVYTQYF
TRBJ1-1	TRBV9	CASGARGTTEAFF
TRBJ2-1	TRBV6-5	CASRTLAGGNNEQFF
.	TRBV2	CASRELLYEQYF
TRBJ1-3	TRBV5-6	CASSKRTGWAGNTIYF
TRBJ1-5	TRBV6-1	CASSEEWRQPQHF
TRBJ2-1	TRBV18	CASSPPGREYNEQFF
TRBJ1-2	TRBV28	CASSTGYGYTF